This T cell receptor (beta chain) was found in a study of T cell responses to AZD1222 COVID-19 vaccine. Study-level background: Second-dose groups at about 4 or about 12 weeks were pooled. Points from the study as a whole: Along spike, vaccine-associated CD4 TCRs were found throughout, with dominance at 160-218 and 743-854. Two AZD1222 doses significantly raised spike-specific TCR breadth and depth over controls. Nearly half of spike-specific TCRs reportedly go after variant regions that carry no mutations.

V was clipped by 1 base and J by 3 bases, with 13 bases between them. The CDR3 loop spans 15 amino acids. Per germline, CDR1 SGDLS and CDR2 YYNGEE. To note about this clone: Its target is not known.

Generated by immunoSEQ multiplex PCR, the TCRdb table keeps only in-frame clones and is missing some. The sample lists 100,000 or so clones; just over 90% were seen once. V usage is TRBV9 and J usage is TRBJ1-2; D is uncertain. The source material was peripheral blood, sampled on day 0 of AZD1222 vaccination. The sequence derives from an adult in good health. The CDR3 DNA reads TGTGCCAGCAGCGTAAGGGAGGTGGGTTACTATGGCTACACCTTC. Amino acid sequence: CASSVREVGYYGYTF.